These 11 T cell receptor beta chains originate from one sample sequenced in a study of blood T cell repertoires in COVID-19 (dated by TCRdb to about 2020). Preparation of the library involved the immunoSEQ multiplex PCR assay. The table was pulled from immuneACCESS by TCRdb, which kept in-frame rearrangements only. Such tables lose some clones; where checked, under half of the loss comes from unresolved V genes, and the rest has no known cause. This sample has roughly 160,000 clones in its table, and around 82% of those were observed once. Of the sample, 13% to 15% is held by the ten largest clones. The sequencing input was peripheral blood. These receptors all come from a young man with active or convalescent COVID-19.

V is TRBV28 and J is TRBJ1-1; 8 nucleotides agree with TRBD1. Germline V gene lookup returns CDR1 MDHEN and CDR2 SYDVKM. CDR3 length: 15 residues. With 7 bases clipped from V and 7 bases from J, the junction kept 14 bases outside the gene matches. CDR3 sequence reads: CASNFRTGRGGEAFF. For the CDR3, the DNA is TGTGCCAGCAACTTTAGGACAGGGAGAGGCGGTGAAGCTTTCTTT. Full variable domain (rest looked up from reference TRBV28 and TRBJ1-1): DVKVTQSSRYLVKRTGEKVFLECVQDMDHENMFWYRQDPGLGLRLIYFSYDVKMKEKGDIPEGYSVSREKKERFSLILESASTNQTSMYLCASNFRTGRGGEAFFGQGTRLTVV.

V gene TRBV6-5 combines with J gene TRBJ1-1, with D perhaps matching TRBD1 (5 bases). V lost 6 bases and J lost 5, with 10 bases in between. Looked up from germline, CDR1 is MNHEY and CDR2 is SVGAGI. CDR3 length: 12 amino acids. In nucleotides, the CDR3 is TGTGCCAGCAGGGGCAGGGTAACTGAAGCTTTCTTT. It codes for CASRGRVTEAFF.

The chain joins TRBV18 to TRBJ2-1; 11 bases fit TRBD2. V shed 3 bases and J 2 bases; nucleotides not matched to a gene: 3. Germline loops: CDR1 KGHSH, CDR2 LQKENI. The CDR3 has 16 amino acids. The CDR3 DNA sequence: TGTGCCAGCTCACCCCGACTAGCGGGGACCTACAATGAGCAGTTCTTC. This sequence encodes CASSPRLAGTYNEQFF.

This chain connects TRBV4-2 to TRBJ2-5; 12 nucleotides agree with TRBD2. With V trimmed by 5 bases and J by 5 bases, 9 bases remained unmatched. Per the germline V gene, CDR1 is LGHNA and CDR2 is YNFKEQ. The CDR3 runs to 16 residues. The CDR3 sequence: CASSSRTSGVEETQYF. CDR3 bases: TGTGCCAGCAGCTCTCGGACTAGCGGGGTCGAGGAGACCCAGTACTTC.

The V and J genes are TRBV5-1 and TRBJ2-1; no clear D. This CDR3 has 14 amino acids. The ends were cut back, 2 bases at V and 8 bases at J, with 14 bases in the middle. Germline V gene lookup returns CDR1 SGHRS and CDR2 YFSETQ. This CDR3 is CASSFDWAGDEQFF. The CDR3, as DNA: TGCGCCAGCAGCTTTGATTGGGCCGGCGATGAGCAGTTCTTC.

The chain joins TRBV5-1 to TRBJ2-1, with 7 bases fitting TRBD2. Germline V CDR1 and CDR2: SGHRS, YFSETQ. Losses at the gene ends were 0 bases for V and 10 bases for J; bases not matched to a gene: 7. The CDR3 sequence is 14 residues long. This CDR3 is CASSLGTSAGEQFF. CDR3 bases: TGCGCCAGCAGCTTGGGGACTTCAGCGGGAGAGCAGTTCTTC. Together with reference TRBV5-1 and TRBJ2-1, the CDR3 gives the full variable domain: KAGVTQTPRYLIKTRGQQVTLSCSPISGHRSVSWYQQTPGQGLQFLFEYFSETQRNKGNFPGRFSGRQFSNSRSEMNVSTLELGDSALYLCASSLGTSAGEQFFGPGTRLTVL.

The chain couples TRBV27 to TRBJ2-5; TRBD2 might be the D (5 bases). Germline assignment: CDR1 MNHEY and CDR2 SMNVEV (reference sequence). The CDR3 is 16 residues long. V lost 3 bases to trimming and J lost 5 bases, with 19 bases between them. The CDR3 DNA follows: TGTGCCAGCAGTTTTTCCCCCAAAGGGAGTGGTGAGACCCAGTACTTC. Residues: CASSFSPKGSGETQYF.

J is TRBJ1-2 and V is TRBV28; no reliable D call. Germline V gene sequence: CDR1 MDHEN, CDR2 SYDVKM. V lost 2 bases and J 1 base, leaving 11 bases between the germline ends. The CDR3 is 15 amino acids. CDR3: CASSLRPRVNYGYTF. CDR3 bases: TGTGCCAGCAGTTTAAGACCCCGGGTTAACTATGGCTACACCTTC.

This chain connects TRBV18 to TRBJ1-2; D is perhaps TRBD1 (6 bases). The CDR3 runs 15 residues. The germline gives CDR1 KGHSH, CDR2 LQKENI. V shed 4 bases and J shed 0 bases, with 12 bases lying between them. The CDR3 protein is CASSRIDRTNYGYTF. In nucleotides, the CDR3 is TGTGCCAGCTCACGAATTGACAGGACTAACTATGGCTACACCTTC.

V usage is TRBV7-2 and J usage is TRBJ2-7, with TRBD1 matching 10 bases. This CDR3 comprises 15 residues. Germline V gives CDR1 SGHTA, CDR2 FQGNSA. Unmatched junction bases numbered 6, after V lost 3 bases and J lost 4 bases. The chain's CDR3 is CASSLGQGTVYEQYF. The CDR3 coding sequence is TGTGCCAGCAGCTTGGGACAGGGGACAGTATACGAGCAGTACTTC.

This chain uses TRBV5-1 with TRBJ2-5, with 8 positions matching TRBD2. The CDR3 length is 16 residues. J gave up 5 bases and V 0 bases, and 9 bases lay outside the gene matches. CDR1 and CDR2 from the germline V gene are SGHRS and YFSETQ. CDR3 coding DNA: TGCGCCAGCAGCTTGGCCTACCAGCGGGGGTTGGAGACCCAGTACTTC. Translated: CASSLAYQRGLETQYF.